One sample yielded the 31 T cell receptor beta chains listed below, sequenced in a study of CD8 T cells in Susac syndrome. Random hexamers served to reverse transcribe roughly 0.5 to 1 ug RNA. TCRdb reprocessed the immunoSEQ multiplex PCR reads with MiXCR, giving one entry per CDR3 protein. The sample lists approximately 210,000 distinct CDR3 sequences, around 95% seen once, with around 0.099% in the top ten. Sequencing input: CD4+ T cells from PBMCs. Receptors were obtained from a human donor with multiple sclerosis.

The V call is TRBV9, the J call TRBJ2-1; tentatively, D is TRBD1 or TRBD2 (6 bases each). Deletions cut 4 bases from V and 0 bases from J, with 17 bases between. CDR1 is SGDLS and CDR2 is YYNGEE in the germline V gene. The CDR3 is made up of 17 amino acids. CDR3 bases: TGTGCCAGCAGCCACCGCCGGGGGCCCCGCTCCTACAATGAGCAGTTCTTC. Residues: CASSHRRGPRSYNEQFF.

The rearrangement uses TRBV12-5 and TRBJ2-7; D possibly uses TRBD1 or TRBD2 (5 bases each). V lost 2 bases and J lost 8, with 13 bases in between. The CDR3 is made up of 13 amino acids. CDR1 and CDR2 (germline): LGHNT, FRNRAP. CDR3 sequence reads: CASGLIGTSQQYF. The CDR3, as DNA: TGTGCTAGTGGTTTGATCGGGACCTCTCAGCAGTACTTC.

The chain carries TRBV9 and TRBJ2-1; the match to TRBD2 covers 8 bases. CDR3 size: 15 residues. Losses at the gene ends were 0 bases for V and 2 bases for J; bases not matched to a gene: 1. CDR1 is SGDLS, CDR2 YYNGEE, per germline. The CDR3 spells CASSVVSGAYNEQFF. CDR3 sequence (DNA): TGTGCCAGCAGCGTAGTTAGCGGGGCCTACAATGAGCAGTTCTTC.

V and J are TRBV24-1 and TRBJ2-1, with D unclear. CDR1 and CDR2 (germline): KGHDR, SFDVKD. Trimming removed 5 bases at V and 4 bases at J, with 11 bases between. The CDR3 consists of 14 residues. The CDR3 is CATSAGKAYNEQFF. CDR3 coding DNA: TGTGCCACCAGTGCGGGTAAGGCTTACAATGAGCAGTTCTTC.

The chain couples TRBV20-1 to TRBJ2-1, with 8 bases aligning to TRBD2. The CDR3 has 15 amino acids. The V gene's germline CDR1 is DFQATT and CDR2 SNEGSKA (reference sequence). The V and J ends lost 2 bases and 10 bases, in that order; junction bases with no gene match: 13. The CDR3 DNA sequence: TGCAGTGCTAGACCCGCGGGAGGCCCTCCCCAGGAGCAGTTCTTC. Residues: CSARPAGGPPQEQFF.

This chain's CDR3 is CASSLQVSVVSFGGNQPQHF. For the CDR3, the DNA is TGTGCCAGCAGTTTACAGGTCAGCGTCGTTAGTTTCGGGGGCAATCAGCCCCAGCATTTT. This chain links TRBV12-3 or TRBV12-4 with TRBJ1-5; D is unclear. V was trimmed by 2 bases and J by 2 bases, leaving 25 bases between them. This CDR3 contains 20 residues.

This chain joins TRBV20-1 and TRBJ2-3; D possibly corresponds to TRBD2 (5 bases). The germline gives CDR1 DFQATT, CDR2 SNEGSKA (reference sequence). The CDR3 runs 13 residues. The CDR3 DNA reads TGCACCGCAGCGGAGCGGAGCACAGATACGCAGTATTTT. Translated: CTAAERSTDTQYF.

The chain uses TRBV3-1 and TRBJ2-1; D perhaps matches TRBD2 (5 bases). Germline V gene lookup returns CDR1 LGHDT and CDR2 YNNKEL (reference sequence). V was cut by 7 bases and J by 9 bases, with 16 bases left in between. This CDR3 contains 13 residues. CDR3 nucleotides: TGTGCCAGCAAGGTAAGGGATAGCGCTGAGCAGTTCTTC. This codes for CASKVRDSAEQFF.

CDR3 coding DNA: TGTGCCAGTGGGCGGCAGGGCCATGGCTACACCTTC. This sequence encodes CASGRQGHGYTF. This chain links TRBV19 with TRBJ1-2; a weak D match, TRBD1 (5 bases). The CDR3 spans 12 residues. The V end was cut by 8 bases, the J end by 6 bases, with 13 bases between. CDR1 and CDR2 (germline): LNHDA, SQIVND (reference sequence).

This chain links TRBV4-2 with TRBJ2-2, with 10 bases that match TRBD1. After removal of 8 bases from V and 2 bases from J, the junction contained 5 bases not matched to a gene. This CDR3 spans 15 amino acids. The germline V gene encodes CDR1 LGHNA and CDR2 YNFKEQ. CDR3 in amino acids: CASGTGVLNTGELFF. The CDR3 DNA follows: TGTGCCAGCGGGACAGGGGTATTAAACACCGGGGAGCTGTTTTTT.

The V and J genes are TRBV3-1 and TRBJ2-4, with D unclear. This CDR3 is built from 13 residues. Germline CDR1 and CDR2: LGHDT and YNNKEL (reference sequence). The V end lost 1 base, the J end lost 11 bases, and 12 bases lay between the germline ends. CDR3 coding DNA: TGTGCCAGCAGCCAAGGGGTCCACGTACTTCAGTACTTC. It yields the protein CASSQGVHVLQYF.

The chain combines TRBV2 with TRBJ2-4; D assignment may be TRBD1 or TRBD2 (5 bases each). The CDR3 totals 14 residues. V was cut by 4 bases and J by 7 bases, with 14 bases left in between. Germline CDR1 SNHLY, CDR2 FYNNEI. The CDR3 loop reads CASSGGNLPNIQYF. DNA for the CDR3: TGTGCCAGCAGTGGGGGGAACCTACCGAACATTCAGTACTTC.

This chain's CDR3 is CSARVPGGYGYTF. DNA for the CDR3: TGCAGTGCTAGAGTGCCTGGTGGCTATGGCTACACCTTC. V and J are TRBV20-1 and TRBJ1-2, with D hard to call. The germline V and J ends were trimmed by 1 base and 4 bases, with 10 bases remaining between them. Germline CDR1 DFQATT, CDR2 SNEGSKA (reference sequence). The CDR3 sequence is 13 residues long.

V is TRBV9 and J is TRBJ2-1, with D possibly being TRBD1 or TRBD2 (6 bases each). In germline, CDR1 is SGDLS, CDR2 YYNGEE. The CDR3 totals 16 residues. V lost 0 bases, J lost 1 base, and 11 bases lay in between. The CDR3 DNA reads as TGTGCCAGCAGCGTAGTCAAGGGGGGATCCTACAATGAGCAGTTCTTC. Its protein is CASSVVKGGSYNEQFF.

CDR3 protein: CASSPPSLSEGTQYF. CDR3 coding DNA: TGTGCCAGCTCACCACCTTCGCTATCGGAGGGTACGCAGTATTTT. The rearrangement links TRBV18 to TRBJ2-3, with D maybe TRBD2 (6 bases). The CDR3 is 15 amino acids. Looked up from germline, CDR1 is KGHSH and CDR2 is LQKENI. The V gene lost 0 bases and the J gene lost 8 bases, with 15 bases spanning the gap.

This chain links TRBV4-1 with TRBJ1-2; D remains ambiguous. Per the germline V gene, CDR1 is MGHRA and CDR2 is YSYEKL. V was shortened by 0 bases and J by 0 bases, with 5 bases between the two germline ends. The CDR3 totals 14 residues. The CDR3 DNA sequence: TGCGCCAGCAGCCAAGATCTAACTAACTATGGCTACACCTTC. Protein product: CASSQDLTNYGYTF.

The chain has TRBV15 and TRBJ1-2; D might be TRBD1 (5 bases). Trimming cost V 8 bases and J 1 base, with 26 bases left between them. The CDR3 length is 18 residues. CDR1 LNHNV and CDR2 YYDKDF come from the germline V gene (reference sequence). The CDR3 DNA follows: TGTGCCACCGCTCCGGGTCCACGACAGCGACTCTATAACTATGGCTACACCTTC. It yields the protein CATAPGPRQRLYNYGYTF. Looking up the rest from reference TRBV15 and TRBJ1-2 gives the full variable domain: DAMVIQNPRYQVTQFGKPVTLSCSQTLNHNVMYWYQQKSSQAPKLLFHYYDKDFNNEADTPDNFQSRRPNTSFCFLDIRSPGLGDTAMYLCATAPGPRQRLYNYGYTFGSGTRLTVV.

V gene TRBV5-5 combines with J gene TRBJ2-1; 7 bases match TRBD1. The CDR3 sequence is 14 residues long. Trimming took 1 base from V and 2 from J; bases not matched to a gene: 0. The germline V gene encodes CDR1 SGHKS and CDR2 YYEKEE (reference sequence). CDR3 DNA: TGTGCCAGCAGCTTGCAGGGGGCCTACAATGAGCAGTTCTTC. Its translation: CASSLQGAYNEQFF.

The chain carries TRBV25-1 and TRBJ2-5, with 8 bases that match TRBD1. After removal of 0 bases from V and 1 base from J, the junction contained 7 bases not matched to a gene. CDR1 and CDR2 from the germline V gene are MGHDK and SYGVNS. This CDR3 spans 17 amino acids. The CDR3 loop reads CASSEYRRQGRQETQYF. DNA for the CDR3: TGTGCCAGCAGTGAATACCGCCGACAGGGGCGCCAAGAGACCCAGTACTTC.

The chain recombines TRBV15 with TRBJ1-5, with no clear D. V lost 3 bases and J lost 1, with 7 bases in between. Germline values: CDR1 LNHNV, CDR2 YYDKDF (reference sequence). This CDR3 is 14 amino acids long. The CDR3 region is CATSRESSNQPQHF. CDR3 DNA: TGTGCCACCAGCAGGGAGAGCAGCAATCAGCCCCAGCATTTT.

CDR3 in amino acids: CASSLDSGANVLTF. The CDR3 bases are TGTGCCAGCAGCTTAGACTCTGGGGCCAACGTCCTGACTTTC. The genes are TRBV7-9 and TRBJ2-6; D is unresolved. Per germline, CDR1 SEHNR and CDR2 FQNEAQ (reference sequence). Trimming removed 1 base at V and 0 bases at J, with 1 base between. The CDR3 is made up of 14 amino acids.

The chain carries TRBV30 and TRBJ1-1; D uncertain. Germline CDR1 is GTSNPN and CDR2 is SVGIG (reference sequence). Trimming took off 5 bases at V and 11 bases at J, with 15 bases between the two ends. The CDR3 covers 11 residues. The CDR3 sequence is CAWGRESGAFF. The CDR3 DNA reads TGTGCCTGGGGGCGAGAGAGCGGGGCTTTCTTT. The whole variable domain, filled in from reference TRBV30 and TRBJ1-1, reads SQTIHQWPATLVQPVGSPLSLECTVEGTSNPNLYWYRQAAGRGLQLLFYSVGIGQISSEVPQNLSASRPQDRQFILSSKKLLLSDSGFYLCAWGRESGAFFGQGTRLTVV.

V is TRBV2 and J is TRBJ2-7; TRBD1 agrees at 9 bases. This CDR3 is 15 amino acids long. The V gene's germline CDR1 is SNHLY and CDR2 FYNNEI. Germline trimming cut 6 bases from V and 5 bases from J; bases unmatched to any gene: 11. For the CDR3, the DNA is TGTGCCAGCAGGACGAAGGGGACAGGGATCAACGAGCAGTACTTC. It translates to CASRTKGTGINEQYF.

The chain carries TRBV9 and TRBJ2-5; D unresolved. Germline V gene sequence: CDR1 SGDLS, CDR2 YYNGEE. The CDR3 runs to 15 residues. V lost 0 bases, J lost 1 base, and 10 bases lay in between. CDR3 region: CASSVATGVQETQYF. As DNA, the CDR3 is TGTGCCAGCAGCGTAGCTACCGGCGTCCAAGAGACCCAGTACTTC.

The chain couples TRBV20-1 to TRBJ2-3; possibly TRBD1 for D (5 bases). From germline, CDR1 is DFQATT and CDR2 SNEGSKA (reference sequence). The CDR3 is 15 amino acids. The germline V and J ends were trimmed by 3 bases and 6 bases, with 19 bases remaining between them. CDR3 sequence (DNA): TGCAGTGCTAGGTGGCGAAGGGGCCTCCCGGATACGCAGTATTTT. It translates to CSARWRRGLPDTQYF.

The chain couples TRBV19 to TRBJ2-4; tentative D call: TRBD2 (5 bases). The CDR3 length is 16 residues. Germline loops: CDR1 LNHDA, CDR2 SQIVND (reference sequence). The V and J ends lost 7 bases and 0 bases respectively, with 16 bases between them. CDR3 region: CASNDPGTIAKNIQYF. The CDR3 DNA reads TGTGCCAGTAATGATCCGGGAACCATAGCCAAAAACATTCAGTACTTC.

The chain recombines TRBV9 with TRBJ1-1, with 7 bases aligning to TRBD1. The V gene's germline CDR1 is SGDLS and CDR2 YYNGEE. This CDR3 has 15 residues. The trim removed 1 base at V and 0 bases at J, leaving 3 bases unmatched. CDR3 residues: CASSVSGTVNTEAFF. CDR3 nucleotides: TGTGCCAGCAGCGTATCCGGGACAGTGAACACTGAAGCTTTCTTT.

V is TRBV24-1 and J is TRBJ1-5, with D unresolved. This CDR3 has 13 residues. The V gene's germline CDR1 is KGHDR and CDR2 SFDVKD. Trimming took 1 base from V and 5 from J, leaving 5 bases between them. The CDR3 region is CATSDFGDQPQHF. The CDR3 nucleotides are TGTGCCACCAGTGATTTTGGGGATCAGCCCCAGCATTTT.

This chain connects TRBV30 to TRBJ2-1; 9 nucleotides line up with TRBD2. Trimming at V came to 1 base and at J to 6 bases, leaving 10 bases not matched to a gene. This CDR3 comprises 16 residues. Germline CDR1 reads GTSNPN; CDR2 reads SVGIG (reference sequence). CDR3 region: CAWSAIGTSKPNEQFF. The CDR3 bases are TGTGCCTGGAGTGCCATTGGGACTAGCAAGCCCAATGAGCAGTTCTTC. Full variable domain (rest looked up from reference TRBV30 and TRBJ2-1): SQTIHQWPATLVQPVGSPLSLECTVEGTSNPNLYWYRQAAGRGLQLLFYSVGIGQISSEVPQNLSASRPQDRQFILSSKKLLLSDSGFYLCAWSAIGTSKPNEQFFGPGTRLTVL.

V usage is TRBV29-1 and J usage is TRBJ2-5; 9 bases map to TRBD1. The ends lost 6 bases at V and 4 bases at J; junction bases unmatched: 3. Germline assignment: CDR1 SQVTM and CDR2 ANQGSEA. This CDR3 has 12 amino acids. The CDR3 loop reads CSVKGQGETQYF. The CDR3 nucleotides are TGCAGCGTGAAGGGACAGGGAGAGACCCAGTACTTC.

The gene calls are TRBV7-3 and TRBJ1-2; D might be TRBD1 (6 bases). Per the germline V gene, CDR1 is SGHTA and CDR2 is FQGTGA. V was trimmed by 5 bases and J by 8 bases, leaving 18 bases between them. The CDR3 contains 14 residues. CDR3 amino acids: CASSPSGAGEGYTF. In DNA, the CDR3 is TGTGCCAGCAGCCCCTCTGGGGCAGGGGAAGGCTACACCTTC.